This T cell receptor (beta chain) is drawn from a study of blood T cell repertoires in COVID-19. Study-wide context: Samples of COVID-19 (acute and convalescent) were obtained from the United States, Italy and Spain. PBMCs, B-cell-depleted T cells, or T cells provided the cDNA or gDNA that made up the material.

Under the authors' procedure: Reference gene primers were amplified, and this amplification served to estimate nucleated cell counts. TCRdb keeps only in-frame clones here, not all; method: immunoSEQ multiplex PCR. V and J calls and clone size follow that table, whereas D and trimming were derived from the DNA. The sample has fewer than 250,000 clones, 80% to 90% seen once. Trimming took 5 bases from V and 0 from J; bases not matched to a gene: 6. CDR1 and CDR2 (germline): MNHEY, SMNVEV (reference sequence). The CDR3 runs 16 residues. V usage is TRBV27 and J usage is TRBJ2-1; 8 nucleotides line up with TRBD2. This receptor was obtained from a woman in her thirties or forties with active or convalescent COVID-19. Sequencing used peripheral blood. The CDR3 region is CASSLLAGGSYNEQFF. CDR3 coding DNA: TGTGCCAGCAGTCTTCTGGCGGGGGGCTCCTACAATGAGCAGTTCTTC.